The clone carrying this T cell receptor (beta chain) was observed a handful of times. No antigen is known for it. According to the study, TCR beta libraries were built with iRepertoire HTBI primers and CDR3-region Arm-PCR. TCRdb re-called the multiplex PCR reads through MiXCR, storing one row per CDR3 protein. The sample holds 350,000 to 550,000 distinct CDR3 sequences; less than 15% are singletons and the top ten take roughly a sixth. The data belong to a study of regulatory T cells in long-lasting Graves disease. CDR1 is LGHDT, CDR2 YNNKEL, per germline (reference sequence). V was pared by 0 bases and J by 10 bases, with 10 bases between. The CDR3 extends over 13 amino acids. The study, taken as a whole, reports: Favoring TRBV28, TRBJ1-2 and TRBJ2-5 was a feature seen in persistent disease.

Stated time point: newly diagnosed GD, antithyroid drugs for less than 3 months. PBMC-extracted RNA yielded the TCR library. The patients were enrolled through endocrinology in Xi'an, China. These data also formed part of another study, on T cells in Graves' hyperthyroidism and ophthalmopathy.

The genes are TRBV3-1 and TRBJ2-1, with D unclear. Specimen: peripheral blood mononuclear cells (PBMCs), collected at new diagnosis, from a patient treated with antithyroid drugs. The receptor was derived from a woman in her 50s with Graves disease. The CDR3 here is CASSQEFVGEQFF. The CDR3 coding sequence is TGTGCCAGCAGCCAAGAGTTTGTCGGGGAGCAGTTCTTC.